The 15 T cell receptor beta chains below come from one sample, sequenced in a study of blood T cell repertoires in COVID-19. Sequencing was performed with immunoSEQ multiplex PCR; in TCRdb, only in-frame clones are kept and a portion is missing. The sample yields roughly 180,000 clones, more than 80% seen once. The specimen sequenced was peripheral blood. The origin of the receptors is a woman aged 55-69 years with acute or convalescent COVID-19.

The rearrangement links TRBV19 to TRBJ2-3; perhaps TRBD1 as D (5 bases). There are 13 residues in the CDR3. Germline CDR1 reads LNHDA; CDR2 reads SQIVND (reference sequence). V shed 6 bases and J shed 5 bases, with 12 bases lying between them. CDR3 bases: TGTGCCAGTAGGATTAGGGGAATAGATACGCAGTATTTT. This gives the protein CASRIRGIDTQYF.

The chain joins TRBV3-1 (or the pseudogene TRBV3-2) to TRBJ2-2; TRBD1 agrees at 7 bases. This CDR3 has 15 amino acids. Germline V gives CDR1 LGHDT, CDR2 YNNKEL (reference sequence). The V and J ends lost 4 bases and 4 bases, in that order; junction bases with no gene match: 6. The CDR3 reads CASSRRQGSTGELFF. The CDR3 DNA sequence: TGTGCCAGCAGCCGTCGACAGGGCAGCACCGGGGAGCTGTTTTTT.

V is TRBV6-5 and J is TRBJ2-1; no definite D call. This CDR3 has 16 residues. V gave up 2 bases and J gave up 2 bases, with 13 bases separating them. Germline V CDR1 and CDR2: MNHEY, SVGAGI. CDR3 in amino acids: CASSYNAQMTYNEQFF. For the CDR3, the DNA is TGTGCCAGCAGTTACAACGCCCAGATGACCTACAATGAGCAGTTCTTC.

The sample holds a few counts of this clone. CDR3: CASSLGATETNYGYTF. As DNA, the CDR3 is TGTGCCAGCAGTTTGGGAGCAACAGAAACTAACTATGGCTACACCTTC. The chain employs TRBV28 and TRBJ1-2, with no clear D. The V end lost 3 bases, the J end lost 0 bases, and 14 bases lay between the germline ends. The germline gives CDR1 MDHEN, CDR2 SYDVKM. CDR3 length: 16 residues.

This chain uses TRBV7-6 with TRBJ2-5; 7 bases map to TRBD1. CDR3 length: 14 residues. J gave up 1 base and V 4 bases, and 3 bases lay outside the gene matches. Germline assignment: CDR1 SGHVS and CDR2 FNYEAQ. The CDR3 sequence is CASSSRQGQETQYF. The CDR3 coding sequence is TGTGCCAGCAGCTCACGACAGGGCCAAGAGACCCAGTACTTC.

V usage is TRBV15 and J usage is TRBJ1-4; the D is unclear. The CDR3 covers 15 residues. V was pared by 0 bases and J by 5 bases, with 10 bases between. Germline CDR1 reads LNHNV; CDR2 reads YYDKDF (reference sequence). The CDR3 DNA is TGTGCCACCAGCAGAGATTCCCGGGAGAATGAAAAACTGTTTTTT. Translated, it gives CATSRDSRENEKLFF.

This chain connects TRBV5-4 to TRBJ2-2, with D perhaps TRBD2 (5 bases). Trimming took off 4 bases at V and 8 bases at J, with 6 bases between the two ends. Germline loops: CDR1 SGHNT, CDR2 YYREEE (reference sequence). The CDR3 covers 11 residues. CDR3 in amino acids: CASSREGELFF. CDR3 nucleotide sequence: TGTGCCAGCAGCAGGGAGGGGGAGCTGTTTTTT.

The rearrangement uses TRBV18 and TRBJ2-7; 9 bases are a match to TRBD2. The CDR3 covers 14 residues. Germline-derived CDR1 and CDR2 are KGHSH and LQKENI. The junction had 6 bases not matched to a gene; V was cut back by 3 bases and J by 6 bases. The CDR3 region has the DNA TGTGCCAGCTCACCTGGGACTAGCAGGAGCGAGCAGTACGTC. This codes for CASSPGTSRSEQYV.

The chain has TRBV2 and TRBJ1-2, with D perhaps TRBD1 (5 bases). Between the trimmed V and J ends, which lost 2 bases and 5 bases, there was a span of 15 bases. The CDR3 totals 15 residues. From germline, CDR1 is SNHLY and CDR2 FYNNEI. This CDR3 reads CASSESWGLKYGYTF. DNA for the CDR3: TGTGCCAGCAGTGAAAGCTGGGGCCTAAAATATGGCTACACCTTC. The variable domain in full, completed from reference TRBV2 and TRBJ1-2, reads EPEVTQTPSHQVTQMGQEVILRCVPISNHLYFYWYRQILGQKVEFLVSFYNNEISEKSEIFDDQFSVERPDGSNFTLKIRSTKLEDSAMYFCASSESWGLKYGYTFGSGTRLTVV.

DNA of the CDR3: TGTGCCAGCAGCAAAGAATTCCAGGGGAGCACAGATACGCAGTATTTT. As protein: CASSKEFQGSTDTQYF. The chain uses TRBV21-1 and TRBJ2-3; the D call in the table, TRBD1, was not verified against the DNA. TRBV21-1 is annotated as a pseudogene. The CDR3 is 16 amino acids.

This clone was counted only a few times. The rearrangement joins TRBV6-2 or TRBV6-3 to TRBJ1-5, with a possible D match to TRBD1 (5 bases). V lost 5 bases and J lost 2, with 16 bases in between. Looked up from germline, CDR1 is MNHEY and CDR2 is SVGEGT. This CDR3 is built from 16 residues. The CDR3 sequence is CASSHFQTGGNQPQHF. DNA for the CDR3: TGTGCCAGCAGTCACTTCCAAACAGGTGGCAATCAGCCCCAGCATTTT.

The chain links TRBV19 to TRBJ2-2, with D unclear. The CDR3 covers 15 residues. Trimming left V 2 bases short and J 4 bases short, with 11 bases between. The germline gives CDR1 LNHDA, CDR2 SQIVND (reference sequence). CDR3 in amino acids: CASSIPHSLTGELFF. CDR3 sequence (DNA): TGTGCCAGTAGTATACCCCATAGCCTCACCGGGGAGCTGTTTTTT.

The chain employs TRBV3-1 (or the pseudogene TRBV3-2) and TRBJ1-5; no definite D call. This CDR3 is built from 17 residues. Per germline, CDR1 LGHDT and CDR2 YNNKEL (reference sequence). Trimming pared 4 bases from V and 0 bases from J, leaving 16 bases between. Here the CDR3 reads CASSLSGGSHSNQPQHF. The CDR3 DNA sequence: TGTGCCAGCAGCCTAAGCGGTGGGAGTCATAGCAATCAGCCCCAGCATTTT.

This clone occurred once. The V gene is TRBV4-2, the J gene TRBJ2-7, with 10 bases that match TRBD1. V lost 3 bases and J lost 2; bases outside the gene matches: 7. The CDR3 is made up of 16 amino acids. CDR1 LGHNA and CDR2 YNFKEQ come from the germline V gene. The CDR3 loop reads CASSQMGGQGPYEQYF. The CDR3 region has the DNA TGTGCCAGCAGCCAGATGGGGGGACAGGGGCCCTACGAGCAGTACTTC.

The chain couples TRBV5-1 to TRBJ2-5; TRBD2 matches at 11 bases. Trimming at V came to 6 bases and at J to 0 bases, leaving 16 bases not matched to a gene. The germline V gene encodes CDR1 SGHRS and CDR2 YFSETQ. The CDR3 has 19 residues. CDR3 protein: CASTPPRLAGFKDQETQYF. The CDR3, as DNA: TGCGCCAGCACCCCCCCCCGACTAGCGGGATTTAAGGACCAAGAGACCCAGTACTTC.